This T cell receptor (beta chain) was sequenced during a study of T cells after yellow fever vaccination (dated by TCRdb to the late 2010s). Regarding the complete study: Staining for CD3, CD45RA, CCR7 and CD95 was used to sort memory subsets (EM, EMRA, CM and Tscm) on a BD FACS Aria III. The SMART-Seq v4 Ultra Low Input RNA kit was used to prepare libraries from fractions with low cell numbers. Bulk TCR alpha and beta repertoires were sequenced longitudinally to track T-cell clones before and after primary and booster YFV17D yellow fever vaccination. The cohort comprised two healthy male donors, one aged 18 to 30 and one aged 30 to 40 years. Blood samples were taken at several timepoints before and after primary and secondary immunization, and bulk PBMC replicates and cell subsets were isolated. Sorting of memory subsets took place on days 0, 15 and 45 and at 18 months after primary vaccination, as well as on days 0, 15 and 45 after the 30-year booster.

V was cut back by 2 bases and J by 3 bases, leaving a gap of 10 bases between them. The CDR3 measures 14 amino acids from cysteine to phenylalanine. Just the 42-base CDR3 DNA is kept, in frame starting at base 1. The germline V gene (reference sequence) gives CDR1 as SEHNR and CDR2 as FQNEAQ. TCR cDNA was synthesized by 5'RACE template switching, through which a universal primer site and unique molecular identifiers were introduced. Priming for cDNA synthesis came from both the TCR alpha and TCR beta constant segments. Libraries were amplified in two PCR steps, with sample barcodes and sequencing adapters added in the second step. Sequencing of libraries was performed on Illumina HiSeq 2500 (2x100 bp) or NovaSeq (2x150 bp). The paper's data handling went like this. Demultiplexing of reads and collapsing into UMI consensus sequences were performed with MIGEC, and V(D)J alignment was carried out with MiXCR. Vaccine-responding clonotypes were identified with edgeR using replicate PBMC samples, with FDR below 0.01 and a log2 fold change above 5 up to day 15 being required. Bulk clonotypes were assigned CD4 or CD8 identity according to which sequenced CD4 or CD8 repertoire held them at higher abundance. To estimate the distribution of each clone across memory phenotypes, clonotype frequencies in memory subsets were weighted by FACS-sorted cell numbers. The public reads were quality trimmed at Q25 with fastp and then assembled into clones with MiXCR by TCRdb, keeping productive beta chains. Duplicate CDR3 protein sequences are folded into a single record with the most common DNA and genes. The V and J calls shown here were made by TCRdb, not taken from the authors' results. Recorded for this sample are around 31,000 distinct CDR3 sequences; about 11% of them occurred a single time. In total, the top ten clones hold roughly 12% of the sample.

General findings and caveats noted by the study authors: Compared with the primary T-cell response, the secondary T-cell response was faster but weaker, reaching its peak on day 5 rather than on day 15. Only a couple of donors were included in the study, so the extent to which the findings can be generalized is limited. A small fraction of clonotypes showed up in both the CD4 and CD8 compartments, probably as a result of convergent recombination. On day 0, almost all vaccine-responding clonotypes were found to be below detection in the sorted memory subsets. Because abundant contaminating clonotypes from the bulk population could be contained in FACS-sorted repertoires, computational filtering was required. After the booster, most of the clones that had expanded following primary vaccination were detected again (about 95% of CD4 and around 88% of CD8), which suggests that memory was broadly maintained.

This clonotype was recorded at least ten times. The record has no base qualities; no much larger clone is one base away. Per the publication, the treatment or condition label means: live attenuated yellow fever vaccine strain. PBMCs were isolated from peripheral blood using a standard Ficoll-Paque protocol. For sorted memory subsets, RNA extraction was done with the RNeasy Micro Kit. The origin of this receptor is a man aged 18 to 29 who received the YFV17D yellow fever vaccine. The chain uses TRBV7-9 and TRBJ1-1, with no reliable assignment of the D segment. The specimen comprised PBMCs, either bulk or a sorted T-cell subset (CD4+, CD8+, memory, or dextramer-sorted; not recorded which), sampled roughly 15 days after the first yellow fever vaccination. The DNA is as follows: TGTGCCAGCAGCTTACAGGCCGGAGACACTGAAGCTTTCTTT. Its product reads: CASSLQAGDTEAFF.